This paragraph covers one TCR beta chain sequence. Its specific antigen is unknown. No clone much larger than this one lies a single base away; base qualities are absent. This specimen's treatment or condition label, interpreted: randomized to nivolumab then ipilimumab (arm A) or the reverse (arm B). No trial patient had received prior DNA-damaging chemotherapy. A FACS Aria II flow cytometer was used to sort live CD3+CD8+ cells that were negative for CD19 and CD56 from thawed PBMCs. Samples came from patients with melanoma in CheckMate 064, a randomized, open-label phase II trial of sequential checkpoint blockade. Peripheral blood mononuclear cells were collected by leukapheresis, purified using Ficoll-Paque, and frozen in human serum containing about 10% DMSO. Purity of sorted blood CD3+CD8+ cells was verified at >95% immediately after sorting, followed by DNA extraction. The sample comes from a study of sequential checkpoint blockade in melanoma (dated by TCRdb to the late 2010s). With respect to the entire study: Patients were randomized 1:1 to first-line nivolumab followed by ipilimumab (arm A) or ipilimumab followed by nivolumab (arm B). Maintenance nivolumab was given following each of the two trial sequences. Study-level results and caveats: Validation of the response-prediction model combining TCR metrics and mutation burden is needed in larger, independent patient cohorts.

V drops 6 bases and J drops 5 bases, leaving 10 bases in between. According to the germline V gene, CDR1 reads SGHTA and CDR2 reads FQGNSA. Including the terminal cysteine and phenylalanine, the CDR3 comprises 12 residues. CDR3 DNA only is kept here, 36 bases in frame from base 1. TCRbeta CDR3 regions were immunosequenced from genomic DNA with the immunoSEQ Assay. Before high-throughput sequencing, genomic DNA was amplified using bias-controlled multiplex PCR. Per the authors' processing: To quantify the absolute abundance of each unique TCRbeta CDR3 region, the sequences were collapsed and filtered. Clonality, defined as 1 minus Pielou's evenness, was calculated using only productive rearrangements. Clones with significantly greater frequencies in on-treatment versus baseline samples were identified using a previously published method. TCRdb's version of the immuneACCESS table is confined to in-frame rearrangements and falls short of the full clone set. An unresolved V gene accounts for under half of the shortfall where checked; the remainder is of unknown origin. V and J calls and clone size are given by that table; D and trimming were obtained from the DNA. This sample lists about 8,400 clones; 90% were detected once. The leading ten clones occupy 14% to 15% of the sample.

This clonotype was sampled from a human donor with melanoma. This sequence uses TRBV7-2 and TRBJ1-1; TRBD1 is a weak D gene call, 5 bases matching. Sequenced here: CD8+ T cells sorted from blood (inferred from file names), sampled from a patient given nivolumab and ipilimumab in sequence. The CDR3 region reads CASRGGKTEAFF. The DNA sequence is TGTGCCAGCAGGGGGGGTAAAACTGAAGCTTTCTTT.